The following is a TCR beta chain sequence with its context. Its antigen is not known. TCRdb's table, derived via immunoSEQ multiplex PCR, lists solely in-frame clones and lacks some. The table shows 130,000 to 150,000 clones, with around 83% occurring only once. The sample is drawn from a study of T cell responses to AZD1222 COVID-19 vaccine. Study conclusions and caveats: Targets within unmutated variant regions were reportedly found for nearly half of spike-specific TCRs. Compared with day 0, the breadth and depth of the Spike-specific TCR repertoire rose significantly after two doses of AZD1222. Spike as a whole was targeted by vaccine-associated CD4 TCRs, dominant at 160-218 and 743-854.

This CDR3 is built from 16 residues. The germline V gene encodes CDR1 LNHDA and CDR2 SQIVND (reference sequence). V dropped 4 bases and J dropped 4 bases, with 16 bases sitting between them. Second-dose intervals of approximately 4 or approximately 12 weeks were pooled. The sequence was collected from an adult who received the AZD1222 COVID-19 vaccine. This sample comprised peripheral blood, obtained 28 days after the second AZD1222 dose. The rearrangement joins TRBV19 to TRBJ2-2, with a weak D call TRBD2 (6 bases). The CDR3 DNA reads as TGTGCCAGTAGTACCCCCAGTGGGAGGACCACCGGGGAGCTGTTTTTT. It codes for CASSTPSGRTTGELFF.